Sequencing of this T cell receptor beta chain was carried out in a study of blood T cell repertoires in COVID-19. Whole-study context: Some COVID-19 samples were acute and others convalescent; all came from the United States, Italy and Spain. From T cells, B-cell-depleted T cells, or PBMCs came the material, which was cDNA or gDNA.

In the original analysis: For nucleated cells, counts were estimated from reference gene primer amplification. Libraries were prepared by immunoSEQ multiplex PCR; TCRdb keeps only in-frame clonotypes and omits some of them. From that table come the V and J calls and clone size; the DNA was used to work out D and trimming. This table holds hundreds of thousands of clones, approximately 85% found once. J lost 10 bases, V lost 6 bases, and 2 bases had no gene match. This CDR3 contains 11 residues. The TCR was taken from a man aged 50 to 60 with active or convalescent COVID-19. The genes are TRBV12-3 or TRBV12-4 and TRBJ1-1, with 10 positions matching TRBD1. The sequenced sample consisted of peripheral blood. Here the CDR3 reads CASSDRGLAFF. CDR3 sequence (DNA): TGTGCCAGCAGCGACAGGGGGCTAGCTTTCTTT.